This T cell receptor (beta chain) was recorded in a study of cytomegalovirus exposure and HLA in healthy donors. Looking at the study overall: Assignment to the Caucasian-associated ancestry cluster applied to more than 75% of the roughly 400 genotyped donors.

Use of 60 Vbeta and 13 Jbeta primers characterized the PCR. Profiled with immunoSEQ multiplex PCR; TCRdb holds only in-frame clones, not every one. Of roughly 54,000 clones in the sample, around four fifths were seen once. Details on this clone: Its antigen is still unknown.

The CDR3 contains 15 residues. The germline V gene encodes CDR1 LNHDA and CDR2 SQIVND (reference sequence). V lost 4 bases and J lost 7, with 16 bases in between. Study-wide points: In vitro experiments confirmed that a few CMV-associated chains were specific for CMV antigens. Indistinguishable V segments such as TRBV6-2 and TRBV6-3 were excluded.

The sample consisted of PBMCs. This receptor was identified in a man between 45 and 60 years old in good health and CMV-seronegative. V usage is TRBV19 and J usage is TRBJ1-4; perhaps TRBD1 as D (5 bases). CDR3: CASSTPGGSTEKLFF. The CDR3 region has the DNA TGTGCCAGTAGTACCCCGGGGGGTTCTACTGAAAAACTGTTTTTT.